One T cell receptor beta chain is described in this entry. The antigen is unknown. Germline CDR1 reads SGHNT; CDR2 reads YYREEE (reference sequence). The length of the CDR3 is 15 residues. Trimming left V 0 bases short and J 4 bases short, with 12 bases between. This specimen comes from a study of cytomegalovirus exposure and HLA in healthy donors. PCR used 60 Vbeta primers and 13 Jbeta primers. Produced via immunoSEQ multiplex PCR; TCRdb's table is partial and in-frame only. In the table there are around 160,000 clones, approximately 85% of which are singletons. General study points: High sensitivity and specificity were reportedly achieved when the classifier diagnosed cytomegalovirus status. A few chains tied to CMV proved CMV antigen-specific in vitro. An analysis was carried out later, and it reportedly showed fewer N-insertions in an Asian-associated ancestry cluster than the roughly 700-donor mean. TRBV6-2, TRBV6-3 and some other V segments were unresolvable in 87-base-pair reads.

Sequenced input: PBMCs. The rearrangement joins TRBV5-4 to TRBJ2-3, with D possibly being TRBD1 (6 bases). This clonotype was sampled from a man aged 18-30 years in good health and CMV-seropositive. The CDR3 reads CASSLAPGTSDTQYF. The CDR3 nucleotides read TGTGCCAGCAGCTTGGCCCCGGGGACATCAGATACGCAGTATTTT.